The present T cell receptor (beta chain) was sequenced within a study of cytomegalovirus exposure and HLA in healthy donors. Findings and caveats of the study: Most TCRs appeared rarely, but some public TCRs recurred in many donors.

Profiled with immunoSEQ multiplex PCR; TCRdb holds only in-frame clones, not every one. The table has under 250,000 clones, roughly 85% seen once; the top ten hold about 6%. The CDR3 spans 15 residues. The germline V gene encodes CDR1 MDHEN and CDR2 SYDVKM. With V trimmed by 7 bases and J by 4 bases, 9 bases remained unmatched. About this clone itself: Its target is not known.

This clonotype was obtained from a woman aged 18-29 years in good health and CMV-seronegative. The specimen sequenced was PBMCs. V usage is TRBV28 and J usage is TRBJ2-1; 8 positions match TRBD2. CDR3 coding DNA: TGTGCCAGCACTGACCCCCCGGGAGGGTACAATGAGCAGTTCTTC. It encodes CASTDPPGGYNEQFF.